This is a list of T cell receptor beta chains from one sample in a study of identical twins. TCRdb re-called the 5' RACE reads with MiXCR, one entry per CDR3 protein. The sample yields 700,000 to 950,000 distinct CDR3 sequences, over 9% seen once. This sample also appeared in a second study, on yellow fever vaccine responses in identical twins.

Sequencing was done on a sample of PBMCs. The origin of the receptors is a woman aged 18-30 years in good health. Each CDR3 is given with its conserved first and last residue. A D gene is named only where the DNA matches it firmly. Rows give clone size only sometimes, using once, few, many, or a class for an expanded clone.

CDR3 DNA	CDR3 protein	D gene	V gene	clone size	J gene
TGTGCCAGCAGTTTTGAACTCTTGACAGGGAACCTTACCTACGAGCAGTACTTC	CASSFELLTGNLTYEQYF	TRBD1	TRBV28	few	TRBJ2-7
TGTGCCAGCAGCCGACGGGACGAGCGGGATACGCAGTATTTT	CASSRRDERDTQYF	NA	TRBV3-1	NA	TRBJ2-3
TGTGCCAGCAGTTACTCGATTACCGGGACAGCGCTAGAAAAACTGTTTTTT	CASSYSITGTALEKLFF	TRBD1	TRBV6-5	NA	TRBJ1-4
TGTGCCAGCAGTTACTCTCGGAAGGGCGAATTCTCCTACAATGAGCAGTTCTTC	CASSYSRKGEFSYNEQFF	NA	TRBV6-5	NA	TRBJ2-1
TGCAGTGCAACGCCTTGGGGCAGGACAATGAACACTGAAGCTTTCTTT	CSATPWGRTMNTEAFF	NA	TRBV20-1	few	TRBJ1-1
TGCGCCAGCAGCTTGGCGGCTAGCGGAACGAACACCGGGGAGCTGTTTTTT	CASSLAASGTNTGELFF	TRBD2	TRBV5-1	NA	TRBJ2-2
TGTGCCAGCAGCTTCAGGGAGGGAGGCACAGATACGCAGTATTTT	CASSFREGGTDTQYF	TRBD2	TRBV7-9	NA	TRBJ2-3
TGCGCCAGCAGAAACTTAGAGACAGGGGTTGCCACAGATACGCAGTATTTT	CASRNLETGVATDTQYF	TRBD1	TRBV23-1	NA	TRBJ2-3
TGTGCCAGCAGCCCTCGGGAGCTAACAGATACGCAGTATTTT	CASSPRELTDTQYF	NA	TRBV7-9	few	TRBJ2-3
TGTGCCAGCAGTACAGGGGGCCCCGGCAATCAGCCCCAGCATTTT	CASSTGGPGNQPQHF	TRBD1	TRBV12-3/TRBV12-4	many	TRBJ1-5
TGTGCCAGCAGTTTGCAGGGTGAGGTCAAAAACATTCAGTACTTC	CASSLQGEVKNIQYF	NA	TRBV12-3/TRBV12-4	few	TRBJ2-4
TGTGCCAGCAGTTACCCCCTAGCTCCGGGAGAGAGCACAGATACGCAGTATTTT	CASSYPLAPGESTDTQYF	NA	TRBV6-2/TRBV6-3	NA	TRBJ2-3
TGTGCCAGCAGCCCTTTACAGGGTAGCGGCACTGAAGCTTTCTTT	CASSPLQGSGTEAFF	NA	TRBV27	NA	TRBJ1-1
TGTGCCAGCAGGTCCATGTTCGAGCAGTTCTTC	CASRSMFEQFF	NA	TRBV12-3/TRBV12-4	NA	TRBJ2-1
TGTGCCAGCAGTCTAGACACCTACACTGAAGCTTTCTTT	CASSLDTYTEAFF	NA	TRBV12-3/TRBV12-4	few	TRBJ1-1
TGCGCCAGCAGCTTGGCCTACCAGGACAGCCACACCGGGGAGCTGTTTTTT	CASSLAYQDSHTGELFF	NA	TRBV5-1	NA	TRBJ2-2
TGTGCCAGCAGTTTTCCGGACAGGGGTTCGGGCTACACCTTC	CASSFPDRGSGYTF	TRBD1	TRBV28	few	TRBJ1-2
TGTGCCACCAGTAGAGAGGGCGGGAGGCCCGCTGTAGATACGCAGTATTTT	CATSREGGRPAVDTQYF	TRBD2	TRBV15	NA	TRBJ2-3
TGCAGTGCTAGTTACCCAACTAGGGGTGGGAACCAAGAGACCCAGTACTTC	CSASYPTRGGNQETQYF	NA	TRBV20-1	many	TRBJ2-5
TGCGCCAGCAGTGACCCGGGACAGCCCACCTACGAGCAGTACTTC	CASSDPGQPTYEQYF	TRBD1	TRBV10-2	many	TRBJ2-7
TGTGCCACCAGTGATTTTTCCTTGGTCGGTGAGCAGTTCTTC	CATSDFSLVGEQFF	NA	TRBV24-1	few	TRBJ2-1
TGTGCCACAGGGGGAGGACGGAAGGGAGATGAGCAGTTCTTC	CATGGGRKGDEQFF	NA	TRBV12-3/TRBV12-4	few	TRBJ2-1
TGCAGTGTTGCGACTAGCGGTTACCAAGAGACCCAGTACTTC	CSVATSGYQETQYF	TRBD2	TRBV20-1	NA	TRBJ2-5
TGTGCCAGCAGCGGGCAGCTCTCTGGAAACACCATATATTTT	CASSGQLSGNTIYF	NA	TRBV9	NA	TRBJ1-3
TGTGCCAGCAGCCTACTAGCGGGAGGGGGATGGGACGAGCAGTACTTC	CASSLLAGGGWDEQYF	TRBD2	TRBV3-1	many	TRBJ2-7
TGCAGTGCTTTAGCGGGAGGGCCAGACAAGCGTTACTACGAGCAGTACTTC	CSALAGGPDKRYYEQYF	TRBD2	TRBV20-1	few	TRBJ2-7
TGTGCCAGCAGTTTTCGGGGGATTAGCACAGATACGCAGTATTTT	CASSFRGISTDTQYF	NA	TRBV28	many	TRBJ2-3
TGTGCCAGCAGTTACTCGGTAACCCAAGAGACCCAGTACTTC	CASSYSVTQETQYF	NA	TRBV6-5	NA	TRBJ2-5
TGTGCCAGCAGCTTTGGACTAGCGGGGGTCGGGACAGATACGCAGTATTTT	CASSFGLAGVGTDTQYF	TRBD2	TRBV7-2	few	TRBJ2-3
TGTGCCACCAGTGATTTTCCCGGCGGGAGGGACACAGATACGCAGTATTTT	CATSDFPGGRDTDTQYF	TRBD2	TRBV24-1	NA	TRBJ2-3
TGTGCCAGCAGCCAAACCCGGGCGGCAGCCCAGCATTTT	CASSQTRAAAQHF	NA	TRBV28	few	TRBJ1-5
TGTGCCAGCAGTTTATGGGGGGTGGCAGAGAGCGGCTACACCTTC	CASSLWGVAESGYTF	NA	TRBV12-3/TRBV12-4	few	TRBJ1-2
TGTGCCAGCAGTTTAGTACAGGGGCACACTGAAGCTTTCTTT	CASSLVQGHTEAFF	TRBD1	TRBV28	many	TRBJ1-1
TGTGCCAGCAGTTCCCCTTTGGCGGGAGTTTACTTC	CASSSPLAGVYF	TRBD2	TRBV28	once	TRBJ2-7